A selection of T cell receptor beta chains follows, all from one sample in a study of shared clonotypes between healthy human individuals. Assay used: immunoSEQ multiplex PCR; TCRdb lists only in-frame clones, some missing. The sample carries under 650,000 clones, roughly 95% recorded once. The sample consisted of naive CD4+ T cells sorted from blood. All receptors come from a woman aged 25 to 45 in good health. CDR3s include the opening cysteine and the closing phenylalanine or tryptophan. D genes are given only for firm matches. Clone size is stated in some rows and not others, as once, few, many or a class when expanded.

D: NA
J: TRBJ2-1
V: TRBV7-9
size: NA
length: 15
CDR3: CASSPPGAAYNEQFF
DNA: TGTGCCAGCAGCCCCCCCGGAGCCGCGTACAATGAGCAGTTCTTC

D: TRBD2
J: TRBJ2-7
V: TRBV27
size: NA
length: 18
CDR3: CASSLSPWGSGRGYEQYF
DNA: TGTGCCAGCAGTTTATCACCCTGGGGTAGCGGGAGGGGTTACGAGCAGTACTTC

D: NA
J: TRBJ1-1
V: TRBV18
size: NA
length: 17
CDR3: CASSPPSGAPASTEAFF
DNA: TGTGCCAGCTCACCACCTTCGGGGGCCCCAGCGAGCACTGAAGCTTTCTTT

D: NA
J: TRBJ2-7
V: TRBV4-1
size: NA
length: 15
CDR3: CASSQDPGLSYEQYF
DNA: TGCGCCAGCAGCCAAGATCCAGGGCTTTCTTACGAGCAGTACTTC

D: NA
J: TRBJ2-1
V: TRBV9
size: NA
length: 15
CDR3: CASSVAGANYNEQFF
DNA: TGTGCCAGCAGCGTAGCGGGAGCGAACTACAATGAGCAGTTCTTC

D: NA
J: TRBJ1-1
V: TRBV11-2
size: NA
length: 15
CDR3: CASSLVRGLNTEAFF
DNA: TGTGCCAGCAGCTTAGTCAGGGGACTGAACACTGAAGCTTTCTTT

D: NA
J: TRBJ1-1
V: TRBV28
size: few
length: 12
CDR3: CASSQVDTEAFF
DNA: TGTGCCAGCAGTCAGGTCGATACTGAAGCTTTCTTT

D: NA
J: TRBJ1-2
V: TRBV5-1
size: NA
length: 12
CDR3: CASSLEDYGYTF
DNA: TGCGCCAGCAGCTTGGAAGACTATGGCTACACCTTC

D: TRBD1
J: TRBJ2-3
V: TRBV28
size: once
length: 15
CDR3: CASSFWTGSTDTQYF
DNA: TGTGCCAGCAGTTTCTGGACAGGGAGCACAGATACGCAGTATTTT

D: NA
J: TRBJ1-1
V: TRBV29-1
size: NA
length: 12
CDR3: CSAGRRNTEAFF
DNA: TGCAGCGCAGGGAGGCGGAACACTGAAGCTTTCTTT

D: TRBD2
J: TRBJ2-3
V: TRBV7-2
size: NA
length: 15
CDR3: CASSLFGRGSDTQYF
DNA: TGTGCCAGCAGCCTCTTCGGGAGGGGATCGGATACGCAGTATTTT

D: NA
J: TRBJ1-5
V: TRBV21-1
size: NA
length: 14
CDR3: CANSPGPRGQPQHF
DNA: TGTGCCAACTCCCCGGGACCGAGGGGTCAGCCCCAGCATTTT

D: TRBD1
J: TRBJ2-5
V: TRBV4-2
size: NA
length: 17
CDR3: CASSQDPDRGKGETQYF
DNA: TGTGCCAGCAGCCAAGATCCGGACAGGGGGAAGGGAGAGACCCAGTACTTC

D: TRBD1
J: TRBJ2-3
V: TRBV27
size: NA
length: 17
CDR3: CASRRASTGWGTDTQYF
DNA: TGTGCCAGCCGAAGGGCTTCGACAGGGTGGGGTACAGATACGCAGTATTTT

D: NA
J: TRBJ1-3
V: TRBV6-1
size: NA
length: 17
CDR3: CASSEDWGRSSGNTIYF
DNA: TGTGCCAGCAGTGAAGATTGGGGTAGAAGCTCTGGAAACACCATATATTTT

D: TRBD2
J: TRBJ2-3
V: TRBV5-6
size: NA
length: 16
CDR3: CASSFTSGSSTDTQYF
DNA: TGTGCCAGCAGCTTCACTAGCGGAAGTAGCACAGATACGCAGTATTTT

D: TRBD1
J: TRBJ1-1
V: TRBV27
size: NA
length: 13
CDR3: CASTDRGLTEAFF
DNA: TGTGCCAGCACAGACAGGGGGCTTACTGAAGCTTTCTTT

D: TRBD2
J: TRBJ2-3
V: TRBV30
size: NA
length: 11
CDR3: CAWATSGKQYF
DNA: TGTGCCTGGGCGACTAGCGGGAAGCAGTATTTT

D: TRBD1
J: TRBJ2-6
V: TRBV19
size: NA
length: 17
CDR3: CASSKGQDSSGANVLTF
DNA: TGTGCCAGTAGTAAGGGACAGGACTCCTCTGGGGCCAACGTCCTGACTTTC

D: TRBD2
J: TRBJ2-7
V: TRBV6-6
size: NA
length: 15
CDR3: CASSYVAGGQDEQYF
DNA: TGTGCCAGCAGTTACGTTGCGGGAGGGCAGGACGAGCAGTACTTC

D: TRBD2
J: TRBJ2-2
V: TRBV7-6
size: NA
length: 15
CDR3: CASSGTSGSTGELFF
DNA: TGTGCCAGCAGCGGGACTAGCGGCAGCACCGGGGAGCTGTTTTTT

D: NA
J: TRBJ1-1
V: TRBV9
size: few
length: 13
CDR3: CASSVTANTEAFF
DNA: TGTGCCAGCAGCGTAACAGCGAACACTGAAGCTTTCTTT

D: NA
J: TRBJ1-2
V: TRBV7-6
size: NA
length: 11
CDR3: CASSPDYGYTF
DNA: TGTGCCAGCAGCCCTGACTATGGCTACACCTTC

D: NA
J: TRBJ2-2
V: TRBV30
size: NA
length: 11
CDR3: CAWRETGELFF
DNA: TGTGCCTGGAGAGAAACCGGGGAGCTGTTTTTT

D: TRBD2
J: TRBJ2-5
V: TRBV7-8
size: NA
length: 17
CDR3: CASSLASGIRAGETQYF
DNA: TGTGCCAGCAGCTTAGCTAGCGGGATTCGCGCCGGAGAGACCCAGTACTTC

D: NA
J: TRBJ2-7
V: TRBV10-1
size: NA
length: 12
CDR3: CASRSRTYEQYF
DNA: TGCGCCAGCAGGAGTCGAACCTACGAGCAGTACTTC

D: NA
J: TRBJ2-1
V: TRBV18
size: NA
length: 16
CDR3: CASSPRPTGVSNEQFF
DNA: TGTGCCAGCTCACCCAGGCCGACAGGCGTCTCCAATGAGCAGTTCTTC

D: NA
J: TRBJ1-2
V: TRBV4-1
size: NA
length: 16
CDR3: CASSQESQRANYGYTF
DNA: TGCGCCAGCAGCCAAGAATCCCAGCGGGCTAACTATGGCTACACCTTC

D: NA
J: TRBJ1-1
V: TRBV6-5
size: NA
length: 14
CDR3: CASSYSRRNTEAFF
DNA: TGTGCCAGCAGTTACAGTCGGAGAAACACTGAAGCTTTCTTT

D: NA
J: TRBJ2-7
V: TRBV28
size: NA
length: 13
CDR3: CASRAQGWNEQYF
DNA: TGTGCCAGCAGGGCCCAGGGGTGGAACGAGCAGTACTTC

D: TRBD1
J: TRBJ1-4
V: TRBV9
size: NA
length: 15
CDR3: CASSVGGQGNEKLFF
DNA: TGTGCCAGCAGCGTAGGCGGACAGGGCAATGAAAAACTGTTTTTT

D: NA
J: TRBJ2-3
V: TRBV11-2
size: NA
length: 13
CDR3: CASSSLPADTQYF
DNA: TGTGCCAGCAGCTCCCTCCCGGCAGATACGCAGTATTTT

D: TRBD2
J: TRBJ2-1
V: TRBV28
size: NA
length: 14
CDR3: CASSPPQRESEQFF
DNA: TGTGCCAGCAGTCCTCCTCAGCGGGAGAGTGAGCAGTTCTTC

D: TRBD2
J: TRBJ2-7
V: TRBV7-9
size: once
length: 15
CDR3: CASSPGLVYAREQYF
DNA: TGTGCCAGCAGCCCGGGACTAGTCTATGCGCGCGAGCAGTACTTC

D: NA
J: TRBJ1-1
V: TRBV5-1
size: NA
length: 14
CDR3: CASSLGDLNTEAFF
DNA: TGCGCCAGCAGCTTGGGAGATCTGAACACTGAAGCTTTCTTT

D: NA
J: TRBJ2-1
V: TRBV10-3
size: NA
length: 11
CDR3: CAITGQRKQFF
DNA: TGTGCCATCACCGGTCAGAGAAAGCAGTTCTTC

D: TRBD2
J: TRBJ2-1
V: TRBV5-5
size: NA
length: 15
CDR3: CASSPLAGGYNEQFF
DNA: TGTGCCAGCAGCCCGCTAGCGGGAGGGTACAATGAGCAGTTCTTC

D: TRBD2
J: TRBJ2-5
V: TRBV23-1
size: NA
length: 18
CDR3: CASSQKGLAELRPEEQYF
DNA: TGCGCCAGCAGTCAAAAGGGACTAGCGGAACTACGTCCTGAGGAGCAGTACTTC

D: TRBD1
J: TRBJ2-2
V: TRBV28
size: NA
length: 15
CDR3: CASSLGGPGTGELFF
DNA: TGTGCCAGCAGCCTAGGGGGCCCCGGAACCGGGGAGCTGTTTTTT

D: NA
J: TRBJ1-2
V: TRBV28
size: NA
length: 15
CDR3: CASSFLRGTNYGYTF
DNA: TGTGCCAGCAGTTTTTTGCGGGGGACTAACTATGGCTACACCTTC

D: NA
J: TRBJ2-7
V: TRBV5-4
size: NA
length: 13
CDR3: CASSPDSFYEQYF
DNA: TGTGCCAGCAGCCCCGACAGCTTCTACGAGCAGTACTTC

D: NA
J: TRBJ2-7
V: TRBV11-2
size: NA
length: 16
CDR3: CASSLFQGQGWSEQYF
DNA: TGTGCCAGCAGCTTATTCCAGGGGCAGGGCTGGAGCGAGCAGTACTTC

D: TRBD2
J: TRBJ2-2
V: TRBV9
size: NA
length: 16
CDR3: CASRTGLAVNTGELFF
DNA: TGTGCCAGCAGAACGGGACTAGCGGTAAACACCGGGGAGCTGTTTTTT

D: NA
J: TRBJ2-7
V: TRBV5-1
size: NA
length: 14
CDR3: CASSLAGTSYEQYF
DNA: TGCGCCAGCAGCTTGGCAGGGACCTCCTACGAGCAGTACTTC

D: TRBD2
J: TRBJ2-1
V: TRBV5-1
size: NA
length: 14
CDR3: CASSSGTSGNEQFF
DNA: TGCGCCAGCAGCTCCGGGACTAGCGGTAATGAGCAGTTCTTC